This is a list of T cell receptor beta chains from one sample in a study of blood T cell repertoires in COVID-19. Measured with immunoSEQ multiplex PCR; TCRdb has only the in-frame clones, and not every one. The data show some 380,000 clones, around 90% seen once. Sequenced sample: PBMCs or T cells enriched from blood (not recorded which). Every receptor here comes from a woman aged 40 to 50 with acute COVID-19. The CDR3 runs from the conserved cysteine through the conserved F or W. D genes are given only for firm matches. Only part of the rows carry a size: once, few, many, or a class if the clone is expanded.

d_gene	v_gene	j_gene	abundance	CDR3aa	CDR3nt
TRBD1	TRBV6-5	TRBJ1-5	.	CASSKRTGGNQPQHF	TGTGCCAGCAGTAAACGGACAGGGGGCAATCAGCCCCAGCATTTT
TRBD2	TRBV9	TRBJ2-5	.	CASSTRAGQETQYF	TGTGCCAGCAGTACAAGAGCGGGGCAAGAGACCCAGTACTTC
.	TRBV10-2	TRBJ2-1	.	CASSEGGAGEQFF	TGCGCCAGCAGTGAGGGGGGGGCGGGTGAGCAGTTCTTC
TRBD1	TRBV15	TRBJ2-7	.	CATSPGQGIYEQYF	TGTGCCACCAGCCCGGGACAGGGGATATACGAGCAGTACTTC
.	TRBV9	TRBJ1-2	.	CASSVKARGMHYGYTF	TGTGCCAGCAGCGTAAAGGCTCGGGGGATGCACTATGGCTACACCTTC
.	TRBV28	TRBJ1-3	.	CASVLAGNSGNTIYF	TGTGCCAGCGTGTTAGCCGGCAACTCTGGAAACACCATATATTTT
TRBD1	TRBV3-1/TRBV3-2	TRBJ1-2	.	CASSRKMGGQGSGYTF	TGTGCCAGCAGCCGAAAAATGGGTGGACAGGGGTCTGGCTACACCTTC
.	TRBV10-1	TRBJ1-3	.	CASSRGSGNTIYF	TGCGCCAGCAGTCGGGGCTCTGGAAACACCATATATTTT
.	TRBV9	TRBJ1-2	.	CASSVDIRDYGYTF	TGTGCCAGCAGCGTAGACATTCGGGACTATGGCTACACCTTC
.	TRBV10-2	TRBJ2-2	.	CASSRNPGTKSGGELFF	TGCGCCAGCAGTCGGAACCCCGGGACAAAAAGTGGCGGGGAGCTGTTTTTT
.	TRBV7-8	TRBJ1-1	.	CASSSSTVGAEAFF	TGTGCCAGCAGCTCTTCGACTGTAGGGGCTGAAGCTTTCTTT
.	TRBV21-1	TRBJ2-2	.	CASSNRTGGGTGELFF	TGTGCCAGCAGCAATAGGACAGGGGGAGGGACCGGGGAGCTGTTTTTT
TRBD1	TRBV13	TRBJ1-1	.	CASSFEGASTEAFF	TGTGCCAGCAGCTTCGAGGGGGCGAGCACTGAAGCTTTCTTT
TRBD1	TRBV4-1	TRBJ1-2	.	CASSQDRRQGNYGYTF	TGCGCCAGCAGCCAAGATCGGAGACAGGGGAACTATGGCTACACCTTC
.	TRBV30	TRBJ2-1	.	CAWSEGGSYNEQFF	TGTGCCTGGAGCGAAGGGGGTTCCTACAATGAGCAGTTCTTC
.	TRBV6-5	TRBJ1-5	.	CASSYGGNSNQPQHF	TGTGCCAGCAGTTATGGAGGGAATAGCAATCAGCCCCAGCATTTT
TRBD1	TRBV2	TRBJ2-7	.	CASSEHQGANEQYF	TGTGCCAGCAGTGAACATCAGGGGGCGAACGAGCAGTACTTC
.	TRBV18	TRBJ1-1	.	CASSPSQDLYMNTEAFF	TGTGCCAGCTCACCATCCCAGGATTTGTACATGAACACTGAAGCTTTCTTT
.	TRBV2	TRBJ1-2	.	CASSEQGGVYGYTF	TGTGCCAGCAGTGAACAGGGAGGGGTCTATGGCTACACCTTC
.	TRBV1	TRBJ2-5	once	CTSSQDPSGGEETQYF	TGCACCAGCAGCCAAGACCCTAGCGGGGGGGAAGAGACCCAGTACTTC
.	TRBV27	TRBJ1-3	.	CASSSYPGAISGNTIYF	TGTGCCAGCAGTTCGTACCCAGGGGCTATCTCTGGAAACACCATATATTTT
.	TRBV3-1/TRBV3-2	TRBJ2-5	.	CASSLNPLLAGETQYF	TGTGCCAGCAGCCTTAACCCGTTACTAGCAGGGGAGACCCAGTACTTC
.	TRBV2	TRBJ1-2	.	CASIQLSGGYTF	TGTGCCAGCATCCAGTTGTCGGGGGGCTACACCTTC
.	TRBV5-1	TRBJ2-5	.	CASSLGRGGTETQYF	TGCGCCAGCAGCTTGGGACGAGGTGGTACGGAGACCCAGTACTTC
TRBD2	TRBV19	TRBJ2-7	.	CASSSHPGTSIYEQYF	TGTGCCAGTAGTAGCCATCCCGGGACTAGCATCTACGAGCAGTACTTC
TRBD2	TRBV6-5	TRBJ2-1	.	CASSLRLAGYNEQFF	TGTGCCAGCAGTTTGCGACTAGCGGGGTACAATGAGCAGTTCTTC
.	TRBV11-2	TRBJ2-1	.	CASSLGTVYNEQFF	TGTGCCAGCAGCTTAGGGACAGTCTACAATGAGCAGTTCTTC
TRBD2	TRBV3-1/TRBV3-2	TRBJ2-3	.	CASSQLAGGQYF	TGTGCCAGCAGCCAACTAGCGGGGGGGCAGTATTTT
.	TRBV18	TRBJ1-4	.	CASSWDMATNEKLFF	TGTGCCAGCTCATGGGACATGGCAACTAATGAAAAACTGTTTTTT
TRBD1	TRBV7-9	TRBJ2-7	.	CASSRGATGAPYEQYF	TGTGCCAGCAGTAGAGGGGCGACAGGGGCCCCCTACGAGCAGTACTTC
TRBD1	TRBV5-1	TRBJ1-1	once	CASSSGTGPEAFF	TGCGCCAGCAGCTCCGGGACAGGCCCTGAAGCTTTCTTT
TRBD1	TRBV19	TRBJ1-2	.	CAAGGRQGGYTF	TGTGCCGCGGGGGGTCGACAGGGAGGCTACACCTTC
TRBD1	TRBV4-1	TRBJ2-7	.	CASSDYRGSYEQYF	TGCGCCAGCAGCGACTACAGGGGGTCCTACGAGCAGTACTTC
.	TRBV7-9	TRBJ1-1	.	CASSSSGLGTEAFF	TGTGCCAGCAGTTCCTCGGGACTGGGGACTGAAGCTTTCTTT
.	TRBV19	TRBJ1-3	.	CATQNSGNTIYF	TGTGCCACGCAGAACTCTGGAAACACCATATATTTT
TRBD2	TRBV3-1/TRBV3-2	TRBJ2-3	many	CASSLQRGSTDTQYF	TGTGCCAGCAGCCTTCAGCGGGGGAGCACAGATACGCAGTATTTT
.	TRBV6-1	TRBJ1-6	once	CASSESLNSPLHF	TGTGCCAGCAGTGAATCCCTAAATTCACCCCTCCACTTT
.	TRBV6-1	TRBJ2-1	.	CASSEYGNEQFF	TGTGCCAGCAGTGAATACGGCAATGAGCAGTTCTTC
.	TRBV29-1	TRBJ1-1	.	CSVVGRTEAFF	TGCAGCGTTGTAGGGAGGACTGAAGCTTTCTTT
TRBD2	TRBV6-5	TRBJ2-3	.	CASSSRLAGGTDTQYF	TGTGCCAGCAGTTCACGACTAGCGGGGGGCACAGATACGCAGTATTTT